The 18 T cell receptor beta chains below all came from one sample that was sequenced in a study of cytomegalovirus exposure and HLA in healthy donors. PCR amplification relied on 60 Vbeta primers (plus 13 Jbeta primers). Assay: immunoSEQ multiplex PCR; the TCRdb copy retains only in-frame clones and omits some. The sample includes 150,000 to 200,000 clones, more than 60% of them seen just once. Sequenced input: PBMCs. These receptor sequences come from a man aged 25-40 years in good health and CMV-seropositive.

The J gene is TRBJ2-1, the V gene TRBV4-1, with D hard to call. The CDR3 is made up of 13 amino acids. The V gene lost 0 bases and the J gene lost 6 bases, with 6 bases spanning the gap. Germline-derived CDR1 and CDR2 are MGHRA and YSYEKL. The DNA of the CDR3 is TGCGCCAGCAGCCAAGACTACCGCAATGAGCAGTTCTTC. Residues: CASSQDYRNEQFF.

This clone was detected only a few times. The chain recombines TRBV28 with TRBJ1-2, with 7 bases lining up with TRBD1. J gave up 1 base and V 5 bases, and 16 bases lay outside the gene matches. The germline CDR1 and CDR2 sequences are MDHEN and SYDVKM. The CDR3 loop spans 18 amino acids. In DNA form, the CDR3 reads TGTGCCAGCAGTCCGGCAGGTACAGGGGAACGGCTTAACTATGGCTACACCTTC. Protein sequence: CASSPAGTGERLNYGYTF.

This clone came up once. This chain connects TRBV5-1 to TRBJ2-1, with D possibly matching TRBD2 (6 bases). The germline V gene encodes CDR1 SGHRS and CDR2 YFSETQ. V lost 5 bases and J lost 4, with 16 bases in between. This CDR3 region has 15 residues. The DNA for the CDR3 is TGCGCCAGCAGGGAGGCCGGGACTGAGTACAATGAGCAGTTCTTC. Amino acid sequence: CASREAGTEYNEQFF. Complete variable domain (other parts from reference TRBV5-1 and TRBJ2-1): KAGVTQTPRYLIKTRGQQVTLSCSPISGHRSVSWYQQTPGQGLQFLFEYFSETQRNKGNFPGRFSGRQFSNSRSEMNVSTLELGDSALYLCASREAGTEYNEQFFGPGTRLTVL.

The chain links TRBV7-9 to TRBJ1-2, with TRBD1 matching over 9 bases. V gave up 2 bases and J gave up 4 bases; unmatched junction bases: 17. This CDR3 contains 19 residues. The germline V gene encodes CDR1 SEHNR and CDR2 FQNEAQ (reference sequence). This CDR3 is CASSLSYMDRGLLVYGYTF. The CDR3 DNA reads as TGTGCCAGCAGCTTAAGTTATATGGACAGGGGATTACTAGTCTATGGCTACACCTTC.

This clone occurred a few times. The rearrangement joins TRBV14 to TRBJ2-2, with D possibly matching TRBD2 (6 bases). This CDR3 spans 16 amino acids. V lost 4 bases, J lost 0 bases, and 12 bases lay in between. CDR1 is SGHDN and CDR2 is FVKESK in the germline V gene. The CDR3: CASSPLRESNTGELFF. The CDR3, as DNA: TGTGCCAGCAGCCCCCTCCGGGAGTCGAACACCGGGGAGCTGTTTTTT.

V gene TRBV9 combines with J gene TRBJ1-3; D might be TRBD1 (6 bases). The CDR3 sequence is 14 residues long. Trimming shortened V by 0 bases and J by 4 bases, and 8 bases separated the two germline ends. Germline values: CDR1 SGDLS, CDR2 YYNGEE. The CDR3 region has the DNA TGTGCCAGCAGCGTAGGGGACATAGGAAACACCATATATTTT. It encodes CASSVGDIGNTIYF. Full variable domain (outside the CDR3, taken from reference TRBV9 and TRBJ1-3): DSGVTQTPKHLITATGQRVTLRCSPRSGDLSVYWYQQSLDQGLQFLIQYYNGEERAKGNILERFSAQQFPDLHSELNLSSLELGDSALYFCASSVGDIGNTIYFGEGSWLTVV.

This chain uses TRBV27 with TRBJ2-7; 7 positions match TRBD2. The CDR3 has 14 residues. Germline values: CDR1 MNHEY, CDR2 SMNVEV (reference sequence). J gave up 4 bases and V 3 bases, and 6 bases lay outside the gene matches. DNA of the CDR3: TGTGCCAGCAGTTTTGAGGGAGGGCCTTACGAGCAGTACTTC. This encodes CASSFEGGPYEQYF.

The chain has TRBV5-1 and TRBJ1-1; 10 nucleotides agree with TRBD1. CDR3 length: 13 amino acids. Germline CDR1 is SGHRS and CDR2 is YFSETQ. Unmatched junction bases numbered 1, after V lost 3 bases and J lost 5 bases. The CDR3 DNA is TGCGCCAGCAGCTCGGGACAGGGGACTGAAGCTTTCTTT. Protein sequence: CASSSGQGTEAFF.

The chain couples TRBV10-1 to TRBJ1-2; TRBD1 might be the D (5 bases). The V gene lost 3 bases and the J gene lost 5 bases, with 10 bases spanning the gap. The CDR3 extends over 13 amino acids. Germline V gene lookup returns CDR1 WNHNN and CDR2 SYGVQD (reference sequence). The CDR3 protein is CASSESGSYGYTF. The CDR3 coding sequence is TGCGCCAGCAGTGAATCAGGGTCGTATGGCTACACCTTC.

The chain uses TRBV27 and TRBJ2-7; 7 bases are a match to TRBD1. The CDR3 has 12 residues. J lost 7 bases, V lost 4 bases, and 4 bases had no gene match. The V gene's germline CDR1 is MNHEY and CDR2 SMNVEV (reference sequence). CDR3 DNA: TGTGCCAGCAGTTCCCGACAGGGTGAGCAGTACTTC. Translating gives CASSSRQGEQYF.

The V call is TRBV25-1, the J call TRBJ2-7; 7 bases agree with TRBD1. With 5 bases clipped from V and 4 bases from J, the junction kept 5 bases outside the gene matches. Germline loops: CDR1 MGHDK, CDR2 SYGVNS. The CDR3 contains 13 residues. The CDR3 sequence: CASSRQGLYEQYF. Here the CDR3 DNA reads TGTGCCAGCAGTAGACAGGGTCTATACGAGCAGTACTTC.

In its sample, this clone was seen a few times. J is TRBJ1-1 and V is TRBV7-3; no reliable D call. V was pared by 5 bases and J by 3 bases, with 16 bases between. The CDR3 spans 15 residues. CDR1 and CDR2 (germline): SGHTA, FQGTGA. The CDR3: CASSRTGEADTEAFF. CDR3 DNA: TGTGCCAGCAGCCGCACCGGGGAGGCGGACACTGAAGCTTTCTTT.

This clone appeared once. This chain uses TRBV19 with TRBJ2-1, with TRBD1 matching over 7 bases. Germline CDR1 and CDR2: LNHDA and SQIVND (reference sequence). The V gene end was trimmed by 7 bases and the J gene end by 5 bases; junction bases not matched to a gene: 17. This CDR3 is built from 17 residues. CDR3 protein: CASKVRLGQGDDNEQFF. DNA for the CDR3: TGTGCCAGTAAAGTGAGATTAGGGCAGGGGGACGACAATGAGCAGTTCTTC. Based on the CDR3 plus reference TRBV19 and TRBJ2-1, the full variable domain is DGGITQSPKYLFRKEGQNVTLSCEQNLNHDAMYWYRQDPGQGLRLIYYSQIVNDFQKGDIAEGYSVSREKKESFPLTVTSAQKNPTAFYLCASKVRLGQGDDNEQFFGPGTRLTVL.

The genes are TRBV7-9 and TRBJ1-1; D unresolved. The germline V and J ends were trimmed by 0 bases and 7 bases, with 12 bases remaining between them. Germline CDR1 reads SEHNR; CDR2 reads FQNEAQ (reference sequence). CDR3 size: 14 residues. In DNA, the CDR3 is TGTGCCAGCAGCTTAGCGGGTATGAGCGGTGAAGCTTTCTTT. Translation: CASSLAGMSGEAFF.

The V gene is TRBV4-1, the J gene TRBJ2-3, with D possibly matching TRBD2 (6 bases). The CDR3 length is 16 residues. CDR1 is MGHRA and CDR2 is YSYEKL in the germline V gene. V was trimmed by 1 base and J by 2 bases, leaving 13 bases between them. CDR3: CASSQGGTGFTDTQYF. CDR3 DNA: TGCGCCAGCAGCCAAGGAGGGACTGGCTTCACAGATACGCAGTATTTT.

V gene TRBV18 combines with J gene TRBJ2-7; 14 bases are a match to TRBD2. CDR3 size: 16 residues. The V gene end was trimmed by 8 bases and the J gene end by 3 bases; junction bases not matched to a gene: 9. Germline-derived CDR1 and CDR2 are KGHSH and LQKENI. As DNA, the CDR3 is TGTGCCAGCGAACGACTAGCGGGAGGGCGGGTCTACGAGCAGTACTTC. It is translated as CASERLAGGRVYEQYF.

CDR3 amino acids: CASLRGGGTEAFF. The CDR3 bases are TGTGCCAGCTTACGGGGCGGGGGCACTGAAGCTTTCTTT. This chain connects TRBV18 to TRBJ1-1; a weak D match, TRBD1 (5 bases). Germline V gives CDR1 KGHSH, CDR2 LQKENI. CDR3 length: 13 amino acids. Trimming shortened V by 7 bases and J by 4 bases, and 13 bases separated the two germline ends.

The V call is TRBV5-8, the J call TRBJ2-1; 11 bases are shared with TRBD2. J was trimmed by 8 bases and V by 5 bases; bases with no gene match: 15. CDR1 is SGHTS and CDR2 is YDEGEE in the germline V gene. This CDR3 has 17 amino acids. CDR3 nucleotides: TGTGCCAGCAGTACACTCGGACTAGCGGGTATCGAGGATGAGCAGTTCTTC. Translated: CASSTLGLAGIEDEQFF.